The 17 T cell receptor beta chains presented below share a single source sample, sequenced in a study of T-cell memory formation after mild COVID-19. TCRdb recomputed calls from the 5' RACE reads with MiXCR, one row per CDR3 protein. The table has approximately 490,000 distinct CDR3 sequences, around 21% seen once. Sequenced sample: PBMCs or a T cell subset sorted from them (not recorded which). All receptors come from an adult woman who had mild COVID-19 (a few samples of this study predate the infection). Cell type and time point are not known.

This clonotype has a handful of counts. The chain employs TRBV18 and TRBJ2-4, with 7 positions matching TRBD1. CDR1 is KGHSH and CDR2 is LQKENI in the germline V gene. The V segment lost 3 bases and the J segment 8 bases; nucleotides outside the gene matches: 4. The CDR3 consists of 13 residues. The CDR3 is CASSPGTADIQYF. CDR3 coding DNA: TGTGCCAGCTCACCCGGGACAGCGGACATTCAGTACTTC.

The sample holds a few counts of this clonotype. This sequence joins TRBV30 and TRBJ1-5, with D perhaps TRBD1 (6 bases). V lost 5 bases, J lost 2 bases, and 13 bases lay in between. Germline V gives CDR1 GTSNPN, CDR2 SVGIG (reference sequence). The CDR3 sequence is 14 residues long. The CDR3 region has the DNA TGTGCCTGGCGGGGGGCGTTGGGCAATCAGCCCCAGCATTTT. Translated: CAWRGALGNQPQHF.

This clonotype was observed a few times. V is TRBV29-1 and J is TRBJ2-1; D may be TRBD2 (5 bases). V lost 4 bases and J lost 6, with 10 bases in between. CDR1 is SQVTM, CDR2 ANQGSEA, per germline. The CDR3 covers 12 residues. The CDR3 region is CSVGGSVNEQFF. DNA for the CDR3: TGCAGCGTTGGGGGTAGCGTCAATGAGCAGTTCTTC.

This clonotype was observed a few times. V is TRBV6-2 or TRBV6-3 and J is TRBJ2-2, with 9 bases aligning to TRBD2. V gave up 6 bases and J gave up 5 bases; unmatched junction bases: 10. Germline CDR1 reads MNHEY; CDR2 reads SVGEGT. The CDR3 contains 16 residues. The DNA of the CDR3 is TGTGCCAGCAGACAGGCGACTAGCGGATTTACCGGGGAGCTGTTTTTT. The encoded protein is CASRQATSGFTGELFF.

This clonotype was detected a few times. The chain is built from TRBV24-1 and TRBJ2-5; unclear D gene. Trimming pared 9 bases from V and 6 bases from J, leaving 7 bases between. CDR3 length: 10 residues. Germline V gene lookup returns CDR1 KGHDR and CDR2 SFDVKD. CDR3 protein: CATVHKTQYF. Here the CDR3 DNA reads TGTGCCACCGTCCACAAGACCCAGTACTTC.

This clonotype appeared a few times. The chain joins TRBV15 to TRBJ2-7, with D perhaps given as TRBD1 or TRBD2 (5 bases each). V lost 6 bases to trimming and J lost 1 base, with 10 bases between them. CDR3 length: 13 amino acids. Germline V lookup: CDR1 LNHNV, CDR2 YYDKDF (reference sequence). This CDR3 is CATSRGVSYEQYF. The CDR3 DNA sequence: TGTGCCACCAGTAGGGGAGTTTCCTACGAGCAGTACTTC.

This chain connects TRBV4-3 to TRBJ2-4; 11 nucleotides agree with TRBD2. In germline, CDR1 is LGHNA, CDR2 YSLEER. The ends lost 1 base at V and 8 bases at J; junction bases unmatched: 7. The length of the CDR3 is 16 residues. The CDR3 protein is CASSQVSGRAGDIQYF. In DNA form, the CDR3 reads TGCGCCAGCAGCCAAGTTAGCGGGAGGGCCGGAGACATTCAGTACTTC.

The chain joins TRBV21-1 to TRBJ2-3; the tabulated D call, TRBD2, remains unverified against the DNA. TRBV21-1 is a known pseudogene. This CDR3 has 14 residues. The CDR3 sequence: CASHVLAGTYTQYF. CDR3 bases: TGTGCCAGCCATGTACTAGCGGGGACTTATACGCAGTATTTT.

This clonotype occurred a few times. The V gene is TRBV12-5, the J gene TRBJ1-2, with D possibly TRBD1 on 6 matching bases. Germline V CDR1 and CDR2: LGHNT, FRNRAP. This CDR3 has 15 residues. Trimming took off 4 bases at V and 3 bases at J, with 15 bases between the two ends. Here the CDR3 reads CASGSRDNKDYGYTF. The CDR3 DNA is TGTGCTAGTGGTTCCCGGGACAACAAGGACTATGGCTACACCTTC.

This clonotype was found a few times. The rearrangement joins TRBV7-9 to TRBJ2-1; a weak D match, TRBD2 (7 bases). The CDR3 sequence is 15 residues long. Trimming took off 4 bases at V and 9 bases at J, with 19 bases between the two ends. From germline, CDR1 is SEHNR and CDR2 FQNEAQ (reference sequence). CDR3 DNA sequence: TGTGCCAGCAGCTCCGAGGGGGGGCGATCGTTTGAGCAGTTCTTC. Its translation: CASSSEGGRSFEQFF.

The rearrangement joins TRBV12-3 or TRBV12-4 to TRBJ2-3; TRBD2 is a possible D gene (6 bases). Deletions cut 2 bases from V and 1 base from J, with 10 bases between. There are 15 residues in the CDR3. In DNA form, the CDR3 reads TGTGCCAGCAGTTTACTAGCGTACGGCACAGATACGCAGTATTTT. Its translation is CASSLLAYGTDTQYF.

This clonotype was detected a few times. The V gene is TRBV2, the J gene TRBJ2-3; D not certain. The CDR3 runs 15 residues. CDR1 and CDR2 (germline): SNHLY, FYNNEI. With 8 bases removed from V and 2 bases from J, the gap between germline ends came to 17 bases. DNA of the CDR3: TGTGCCAGCCGGACGAGCAACATAATCACAGATACGCAGTATTTT. Protein product: CASRTSNIITDTQYF. Variable domain in full (rest from reference TRBV2 and TRBJ2-3): EPEVTQTPSHQVTQMGQEVILRCVPISNHLYFYWYRQILGQKVEFLVSFYNNEISEKSEIFDDQFSVERPDGSNFTLKIRSTKLEDSAMYFCASRTSNIITDTQYFGPGTRLTVL.

This clonotype was counted a single time. The rearrangement joins TRBV30 to TRBJ1-5, with 9 bases lining up with TRBD1. The V gene end was trimmed by 1 base and the J gene end by 3 bases; junction bases not matched to a gene: 1. This CDR3 region has 14 residues. Germline V gene sequence: CDR1 GTSNPN, CDR2 SVGIG (reference sequence). Here the CDR3 reads CAWSGTGDNQPQHF. CDR3 sequence (DNA): TGTGCCTGGAGTGGGACAGGGGACAATCAGCCCCAGCATTTT.

This clonotype turned up a few times. The chain links TRBV24-1 to TRBJ2-2, with no clear D. Germline V gene sequence: CDR1 KGHDR, CDR2 SFDVKD. The CDR3 consists of 12 residues. V was shortened by 7 bases and J by 5 bases, with 7 bases between the two germline ends. The CDR3 sequence is CATRADTGELFF. CDR3 DNA sequence: TGTGCCACCAGAGCAGATACCGGGGAGCTGTTTTTT.

The chain joins TRBV20-1 to TRBJ1-6; tentative D call: TRBD1 (5 bases). Trimming cost V 1 base and J 0 bases, with 16 bases left between them. This CDR3 contains 18 residues. CDR1 and CDR2 from the germline V gene are DFQATT and SNEGSKA (reference sequence). CDR3 nucleotide sequence: TGCAGTGCTAGAGGGGGGTTGGGTCGAAGCTCCTATAATTCACCCCTCCACTTT. It encodes CSARGGLGRSSYNSPLHF.

V gene TRBV5-1 combines with J gene TRBJ2-6; weak D call: TRBD2 (5 bases). The germline CDR1 and CDR2 sequences are SGHRS and YFSETQ. V lost 7 bases, J lost 0 bases, and 11 bases lay in between. There are 15 residues in the CDR3. The CDR3 reads CASGLAGSGANVLTF. The CDR3 region has the DNA TGCGCCAGCGGCCTTGCGGGCTCTGGGGCCAACGTCCTGACTTTC. Together with reference TRBV5-1 and TRBJ2-6, the CDR3 gives the full variable domain: KAGVTQTPRYLIKTRGQQVTLSCSPISGHRSVSWYQQTPGQGLQFLFEYFSETQRNKGNFPGRFSGRQFSNSRSEMNVSTLELGDSALYLCASGLAGSGANVLTFGAGSRLTVL.

The chain employs TRBV5-8 and TRBJ1-1; D unclear. Trimming took 4 bases from V and 5 from J, leaving 15 bases between them. The germline CDR1 and CDR2 sequences are SGHTS and YDEGEE. The CDR3 sequence is 14 residues long. The CDR3 nucleotides read TGTGCCAGCAGCCTATCGTCGATAAGGACTGAAGCTTTCTTT. Translation: CASSLSSIRTEAFF. Variable domain in full (rest from reference TRBV5-8 and TRBJ1-1): EAGVTQSPTHLIKTRGQQATLRCSPISGHTSVYWYQQALGLGLQFLLWYDEGEERNRGNFPPRFSGRQFPNYSSELNVNALELEDSALYLCASSLSSIRTEAFFGQGTRLTVV.